This T cell receptor (beta chain) was captured by sequencing in a study of blood T cell repertoires in COVID-19. Repertoires were generated with immunoSEQ multiplex PCR, while TCRdb's copy carries only in-frame clones and drops some. This sample has 490,000 or so clones, with about 88% found just once. The trim removed 6 bases at V and 6 bases at J, leaving 3 bases unmatched. The CDR3 spans 12 residues. The germline V gene encodes CDR1 SNHLY and CDR2 FYNNEI. Two negative PCRs, clearance, or symptom resolution were required of recovered Cohort 3 donors. The sequenced sample was PBMCs or T cells enriched from blood (not recorded which). The receptor comes from a woman aged 60 to 75 who had recovered from COVID-19. The V gene is TRBV2, the J gene TRBJ2-7, with TRBD1 matching over 9 bases. The CDR3 here is CASRLDRGEQYF. The DNA for the CDR3 is TGTGCCAGCAGACTGGACAGGGGCGAGCAGTACTTC.